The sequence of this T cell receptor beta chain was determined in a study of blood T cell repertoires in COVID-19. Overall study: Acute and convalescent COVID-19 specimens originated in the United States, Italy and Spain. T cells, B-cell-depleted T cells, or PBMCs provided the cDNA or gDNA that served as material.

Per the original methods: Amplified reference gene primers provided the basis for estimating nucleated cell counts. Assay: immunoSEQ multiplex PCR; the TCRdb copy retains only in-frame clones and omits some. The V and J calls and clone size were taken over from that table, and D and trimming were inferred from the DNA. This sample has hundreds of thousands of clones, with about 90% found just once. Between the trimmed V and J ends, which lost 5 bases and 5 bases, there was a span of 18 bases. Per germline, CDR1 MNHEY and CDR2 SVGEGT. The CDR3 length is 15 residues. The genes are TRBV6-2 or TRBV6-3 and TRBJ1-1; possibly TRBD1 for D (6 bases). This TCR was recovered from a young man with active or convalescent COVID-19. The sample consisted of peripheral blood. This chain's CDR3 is CASSQTGTGITEAFF. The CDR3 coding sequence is TGTGCCAGCAGTCAGACAGGCACGGGAATAACTGAAGCTTTCTTT.